This is a list of T cell receptor beta chains from one sample in a study of regulatory T cells in long-lasting Graves disease. MiXCR, run by TCRdb on the multiplex PCR reads, gives a single entry per CDR3 protein. The data show around 400,000 distinct CDR3 sequences, over 12% seen once. Separately, the same data were catalogued under a study of T cells in Graves' hyperthyroidism and ophthalmopathy.

The material sequenced was peripheral blood mononuclear cells (PBMCs), taken at new diagnosis, from a patient treated with antithyroid drugs. Receptors were obtained from a woman in her 40s with Graves disease. Each CDR3 is given with its conserved first and last residue. A D gene is named only where the DNA matches it firmly. Clone size is given for some rows only: seen once, a few or many times, or a class if the clone is expanded.

d_call j_call clone_size v_call cdr3_nt cdr3_aa
TRBD1 TRBJ2-1 many TRBV11-3 TGTGCCAGCAGCTTAGCTAGGAGGGACAGGGGGAACAATGAGCAGTTCTTC CASSLARRDRGNNEQFF
NA TRBJ1-1 few TRBV5-5 TGTGCCAGCAGCTTTACGCGACGGACTATGAACACTGAAGCTTTCTTT CASSFTRRTMNTEAFF
NA TRBJ2-1 few TRBV7-8 TGTGCCAGCCAGAACGGGCGCTCCTACAATGAGCAGTTCTTC CASQNGRSYNEQFF
NA TRBJ2-5 few TRBV4-3 TGCGCCAGCAGCCAAGATAACAGGGCCCAAGAGACCCAGTACTTC CASSQDNRAQETQYF
NA TRBJ1-2 many TRBV7-9 TGTGCCAGCAGCTTAGTTCAAGGGTTGGGGCACTCTAACTATGGCTACACCTTC CASSLVQGLGHSNYGYTF
TRBD2 TRBJ2-1 many TRBV11-1 TGTGCCAGCAGCACCGGGACTAGTGGGAATGAGCAGTTCTTC CASSTGTSGNEQFF
TRBD2 TRBJ2-3 NA TRBV4-1 TGCGCCAGCAGCCAAGAGAGGACTAGCGGTAGCACAGATACGCAGTATTTT CASSQERTSGSTDTQYF
NA TRBJ1-4 NA TRBV30 TGTGCCTGGAGTAAAGGGGGAGAAGAAAAACTGTTTTTT CAWSKGGEEKLFF
NA TRBJ1-1 NA TRBV20-1 TGCAGTGCTAGATCGGGGACGTTCGACACTGAAGCTTTCTTT CSARSGTFDTEAFF
NA TRBJ2-7 NA TRBV20-1 TGCAGTGCCACCCCCCAACAGGCATTCCAATACGAGCAGTACTTC CSATPQQAFQYEQYF
NA TRBJ1-1 many TRBV5-1 TGCGCCAGCAGCTTTGGGCCCTCGAACACTGAAGCTTTCTTT CASSFGPSNTEAFF
NA TRBJ2-7 few TRBV30 TGTGCCTGGAGCCTCGGGGAGGTTGATTACGAGCAGTACTTC CAWSLGEVDYEQYF
TRBD2 TRBJ2-7 NA TRBV10-3 TGTGCCAGCAAGGGCGGGGAGGGGACCTACGAGCAGTACTTC CASKGGEGTYEQYF
NA TRBJ2-6 few TRBV13 TGTGCCAGCGGGGGCGGCGGGGGAGCTGGGGCCAACGTCCTGACTTTC CASGGGGGAGANVLTF
TRBD2 TRBJ2-5 many TRBV28 TGTGCCAGCAGCCCCCCGGGACTAGCGGTACCTCAACGGTACTTC CASSPPGLAVPQRYF
TRBD1 TRBJ1-1 NA TRBV28 TGTGCCAGCAGACCAGGGGGCTCAAACACTGAAGCTTTCTTT CASRPGGSNTEAFF
NA TRBJ2-7 few TRBV5-1 TGCGCCAGCAGCTTAGACGGACTCTCCTACGAGCAGTACTTC CASSLDGLSYEQYF
TRBD2 TRBJ2-3 few TRBV9 TGTGCCAGCAGTAAGAGGGCGGGAGACACAGATACGCAGTATTTT CASSKRAGDTDTQYF
NA TRBJ2-5 many TRBV7-6 TGTGCCAGCAGCTTAGCGATGCGAGAGACCCAGTACTTC CASSLAMRETQYF
TRBD2 TRBJ2-7 many TRBV29-1 TGCAGCGTTGTTCGAGCGCGGGAGGTGGGCGAGCAGTACTTC CSVVRAREVGEQYF
NA TRBJ1-6 many TRBV10-2 TGCGCCAGCAGTTCCCGACCCGCGGAGAATTCACCCCTCCACTTT CASSSRPAENSPLHF
NA TRBJ2-1 many TRBV28 TGTGCCAGCAGTCTACACAGGAGCTCCTACAATGAGCAGTTCTTC CASSLHRSSYNEQFF
TRBD2 TRBJ2-3 NA TRBV5-1 TGCGCCAGCAGCCCTAAAAGCGGGAGGGGTGCAGATACGCAGTATTTT CASSPKSGRGADTQYF
NA TRBJ2-1 many TRBV5-1 TGCGCCAGCAGCTCCCAGGGCGTCATGGGGTCAAACGAGCAGTTCTTC CASSSQGVMGSNEQFF
TRBD1 TRBJ2-7 NA TRBV29-1 TGCAGCGGCCGGACAGGGCGCGAGCAGTACTTC CSGRTGREQYF
NA TRBJ2-7 few TRBV28 TGTGCCAGCAGTCTCTCCGGGACTATAGGGGGGTGGGCCGAGCAGTACTTC CASSLSGTIGGWAEQYF
NA TRBJ2-3 many TRBV14 TGTGCCAGCAGCCAAGATATGGCAGGACAATCCACAGATACGCAGTATTTT CASSQDMAGQSTDTQYF
TRBD1 TRBJ1-5 NA TRBV28 TGTGCCAGCAGAAGACAGGGGGCTCAACAGCCCCAGCATTTT CASRRQGAQQPQHF
NA TRBJ1-2 few TRBV20-1 TGCAGTGCTGATTTGTGGAGGGGGGGCGGCTACACCTTC CSADLWRGGGYTF
NA TRBJ2-7 NA TRBV29-1 TGCAGCGTTGAATTCGACGGATACGAGCAGTACTTC CSVEFDGYEQYF
NA TRBJ2-7 NA TRBV19 TGTGCCAGTAGTAAAGGTTGGCCCTACGAGCAGTACTTC CASSKGWPYEQYF
TRBD1 TRBJ2-7 many TRBV2 TGTGCCAGCAGTGACTCTGCAGGGGGTTCTTCCTACGAGCAGTACTTC CASSDSAGGSSYEQYF
NA TRBJ2-7 many TRBV15 TGTGCCACCAGCACGATTTCACCTTCGGGGCACCGGGGGGAGCAGTACTTC CATSTISPSGHRGEQYF
NA TRBJ2-7 many TRBV7-9 TGTGCCAGCAGCTTGGCCTACGGAAGCTCCTACGAGCAGTACTTC CASSLAYGSSYEQYF
NA TRBJ2-1 NA TRBV29-1 TGCAGCGTAAAGGGCCAGCGGGTCTACAATGAGCAGTTCTTC CSVKGQRVYNEQFF
NA TRBJ1-5 few TRBV30 TGTGCCTGGTCCAGGGGTGCAAGCAATCAGCCCCAGCATTTT CAWSRGASNQPQHF
TRBD2 TRBJ2-3 many TRBV12-3/TRBV12-4 TGTGCCAGCAGTGGTACTAGCGGGGCCAGCACAGATACGCAGTATTTT CASSGTSGASTDTQYF
NA TRBJ1-4 few TRBV5-6 TGTGCCAGCAGCCTAGGCCGGGCCCTTAATGAAAAACTGTTTTTT CASSLGRALNEKLFF
TRBD2 TRBJ2-5 many TRBV7-9 TGTGCCAGCAGCTTAAGGCGGGAGATTCAAGAGACCCAGTACTTC CASSLRREIQETQYF
NA TRBJ2-5 few TRBV20-1 TGCAGTGCTAGGGGGCAGGGCGAGACCCAGTACTTC CSARGQGETQYF
NA TRBJ2-7 few TRBV7-3 TGTGCCAGCAGCCCGGACAGTGGATCCTACGAGCAGTACTTC CASSPDSGSYEQYF
NA TRBJ1-6 once TRBV2 TGTGCCAGCAGTGGAGGGGGACCTCTTATGACACCCCTCCACTTT CASSGGGPLMTPLHF